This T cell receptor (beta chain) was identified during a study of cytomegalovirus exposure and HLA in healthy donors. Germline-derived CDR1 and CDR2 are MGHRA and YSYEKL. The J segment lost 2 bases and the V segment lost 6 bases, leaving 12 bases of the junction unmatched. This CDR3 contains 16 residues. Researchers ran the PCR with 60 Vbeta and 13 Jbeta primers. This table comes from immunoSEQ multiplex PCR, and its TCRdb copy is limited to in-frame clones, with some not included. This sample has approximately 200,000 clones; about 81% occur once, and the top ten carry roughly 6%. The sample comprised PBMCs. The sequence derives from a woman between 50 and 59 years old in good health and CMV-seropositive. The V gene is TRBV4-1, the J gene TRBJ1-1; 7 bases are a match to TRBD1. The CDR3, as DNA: TGCGCCAGCAGTCCCTCTCCCCGGACAGGAAACACTGAAGCTTTCTTT. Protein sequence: CASSPSPRTGNTEAFF.